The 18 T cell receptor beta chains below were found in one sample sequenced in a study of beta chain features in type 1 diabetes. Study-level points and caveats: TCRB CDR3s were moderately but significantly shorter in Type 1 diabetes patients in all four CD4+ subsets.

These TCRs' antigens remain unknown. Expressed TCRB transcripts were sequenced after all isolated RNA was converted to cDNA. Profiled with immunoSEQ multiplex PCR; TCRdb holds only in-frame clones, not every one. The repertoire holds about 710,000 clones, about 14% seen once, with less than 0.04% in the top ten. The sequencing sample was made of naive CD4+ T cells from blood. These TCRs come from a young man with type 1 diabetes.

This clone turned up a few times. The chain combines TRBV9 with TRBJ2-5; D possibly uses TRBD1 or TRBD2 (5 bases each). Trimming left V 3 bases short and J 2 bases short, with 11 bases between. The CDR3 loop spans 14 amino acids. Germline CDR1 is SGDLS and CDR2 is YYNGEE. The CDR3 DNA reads TGTGCCAGCAGCGACCGGGACGGGCAAGAGACCCAGTACTTC. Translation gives CASSDRDGQETQYF.

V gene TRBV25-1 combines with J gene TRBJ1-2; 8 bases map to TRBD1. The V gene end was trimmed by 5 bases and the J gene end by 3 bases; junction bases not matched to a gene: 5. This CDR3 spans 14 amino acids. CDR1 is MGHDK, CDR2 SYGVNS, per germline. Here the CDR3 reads CASSRPGGHYGYTF. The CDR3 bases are TGTGCCAGCAGTAGGCCAGGGGGCCACTATGGCTACACCTTC.

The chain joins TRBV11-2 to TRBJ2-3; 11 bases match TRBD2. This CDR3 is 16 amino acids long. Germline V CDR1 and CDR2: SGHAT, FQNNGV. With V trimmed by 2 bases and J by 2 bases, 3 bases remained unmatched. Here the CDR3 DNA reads TGTGCCAGCAGCTTACTAGCGGGGGGTTACACAGATACGCAGTATTTT. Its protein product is CASSLLAGGYTDTQYF.

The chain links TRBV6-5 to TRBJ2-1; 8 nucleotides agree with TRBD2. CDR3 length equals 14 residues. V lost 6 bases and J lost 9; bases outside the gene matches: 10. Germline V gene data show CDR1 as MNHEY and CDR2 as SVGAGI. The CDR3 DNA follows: TGTGCCAGCAGCCCAGGCGGGGGGTACGGTGAGCAGTTCTTC. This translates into CASSPGGGYGEQFF.

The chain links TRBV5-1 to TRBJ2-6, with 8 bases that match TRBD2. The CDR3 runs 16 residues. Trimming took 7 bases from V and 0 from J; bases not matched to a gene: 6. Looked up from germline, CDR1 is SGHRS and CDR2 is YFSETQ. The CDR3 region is CASRIAGSSGANVLTF. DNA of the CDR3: TGCGCCAGCCGAATAGCGGGGAGCTCTGGGGCCAACGTCCTGACTTTC.

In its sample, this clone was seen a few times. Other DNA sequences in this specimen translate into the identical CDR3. The CDR3 nucleotides read TGTGCCAGCAGTTTAGGAGCAGACTATGGCTACACCTTC. It encodes CASSLGADYGYTF. The chain is built from TRBV28 and TRBJ1-2; no firm D call. This CDR3 has 13 amino acids. Germline V gene lookup returns CDR1 MDHEN and CDR2 SYDVKM. Trimming stripped 2 bases from V and 3 bases from J, with 7 bases between.

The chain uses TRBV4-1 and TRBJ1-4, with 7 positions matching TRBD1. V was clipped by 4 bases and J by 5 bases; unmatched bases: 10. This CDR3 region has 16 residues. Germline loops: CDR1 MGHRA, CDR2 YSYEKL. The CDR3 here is CASSPTPGQRNEKLFF. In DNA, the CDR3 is TGCGCCAGCAGCCCCACACCGGGACAGCGAAATGAAAAACTGTTTTTT.

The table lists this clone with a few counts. CDR3 nucleotide sequence: TGTGCCAGCAGCCCCAAGGACCTATCGAACACCGGGGAGCTGTTTTTT. The encoded protein is CASSPKDLSNTGELFF. J is TRBJ2-2 and V is TRBV7-9, with D unresolved. Between the trimmed V and J ends, which lost 5 bases and 0 bases, there was a span of 13 bases. The germline V gene has CDR1 SEHNR and CDR2 FQNEAQ (reference sequence). The CDR3 is 16 amino acids.

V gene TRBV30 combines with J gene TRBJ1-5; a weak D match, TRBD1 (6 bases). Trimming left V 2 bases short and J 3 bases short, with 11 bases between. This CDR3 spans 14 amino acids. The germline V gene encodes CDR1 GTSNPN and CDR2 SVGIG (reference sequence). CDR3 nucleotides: TGTGCCTGGAGTCGGGGACACTTCAATCAGCCCCAGCATTTT. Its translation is CAWSRGHFNQPQHF. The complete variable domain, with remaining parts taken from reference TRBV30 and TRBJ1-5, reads SQTIHQWPATLVQPVGSPLSLECTVEGTSNPNLYWYRQAAGRGLQLLFYSVGIGQISSEVPQNLSASRPQDRQFILSSKKLLLSDSGFYLCAWSRGHFNQPQHFGDGTRLSIL.

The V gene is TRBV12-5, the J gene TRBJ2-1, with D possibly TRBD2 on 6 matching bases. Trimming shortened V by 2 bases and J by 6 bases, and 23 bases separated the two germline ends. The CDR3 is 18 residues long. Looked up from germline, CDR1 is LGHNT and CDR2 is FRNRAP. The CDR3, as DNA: TGTGCTAGTGGTTTGCTCCGCGACCGGGCGCCGGAGGGCAATGAGCAGTTCTTC. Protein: CASGLLRDRAPEGNEQFF.

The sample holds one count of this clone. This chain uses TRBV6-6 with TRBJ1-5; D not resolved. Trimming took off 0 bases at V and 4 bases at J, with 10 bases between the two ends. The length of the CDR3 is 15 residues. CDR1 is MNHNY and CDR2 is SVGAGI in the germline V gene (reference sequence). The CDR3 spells CASSYSSFTNQPQHF. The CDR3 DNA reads TGTGCCAGCAGTTACTCAAGCTTCACAAATCAGCCCCAGCATTTT.

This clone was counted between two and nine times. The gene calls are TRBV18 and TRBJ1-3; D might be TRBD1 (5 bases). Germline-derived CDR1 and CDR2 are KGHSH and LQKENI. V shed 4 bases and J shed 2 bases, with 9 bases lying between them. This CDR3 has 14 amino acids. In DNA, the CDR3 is TGTGCCAGCTCACTTCAGGGTACTGGAAACACCATATATTTT. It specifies CASSLQGTGNTIYF.

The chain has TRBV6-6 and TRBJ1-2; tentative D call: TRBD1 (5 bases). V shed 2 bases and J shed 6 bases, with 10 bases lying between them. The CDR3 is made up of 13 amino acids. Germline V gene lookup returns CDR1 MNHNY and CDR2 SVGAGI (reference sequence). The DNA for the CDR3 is TGTGCCAGCAGTTACGGGGGACGAAATGGCTACACCTTC. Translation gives CASSYGGRNGYTF.

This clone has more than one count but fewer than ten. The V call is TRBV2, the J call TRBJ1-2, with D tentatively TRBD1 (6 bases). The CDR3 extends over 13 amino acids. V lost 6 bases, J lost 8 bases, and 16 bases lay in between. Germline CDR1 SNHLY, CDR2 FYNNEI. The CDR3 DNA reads TGTGCCAGCAGGCAGGGACAATTTAACGGCTACACCTTC. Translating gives CASRQGQFNGYTF. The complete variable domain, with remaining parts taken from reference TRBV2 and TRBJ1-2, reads EPEVTQTPSHQVTQMGQEVILRCVPISNHLYFYWYRQILGQKVEFLVSFYNNEISEKSEIFDDQFSVERPDGSNFTLKIRSTKLEDSAMYFCASRQGQFNGYTFGSGTRLTVV.

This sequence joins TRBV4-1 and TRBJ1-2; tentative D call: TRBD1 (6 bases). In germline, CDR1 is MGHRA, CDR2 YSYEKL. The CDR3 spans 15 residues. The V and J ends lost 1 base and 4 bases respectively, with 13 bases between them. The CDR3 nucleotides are TGCGCCAGCAGCCAAGGGACAGCATATGTCTATGGCTACACCTTC. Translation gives CASSQGTAYVYGYTF.

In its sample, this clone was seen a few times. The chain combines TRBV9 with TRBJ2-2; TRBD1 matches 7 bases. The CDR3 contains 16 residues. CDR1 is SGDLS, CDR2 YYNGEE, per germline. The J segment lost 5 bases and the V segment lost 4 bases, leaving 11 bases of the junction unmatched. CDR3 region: CASSTPPTGFTGELFF. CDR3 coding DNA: TGTGCCAGCAGCACACCTCCGACAGGGTTTACCGGGGAGCTGTTTTTT.

The CDR3 DNA reads as TGTGCCAGCTCACCGAGCGGGGGAGGCGAGCAGTACTTC. Amino acids: CASSPSGGGEQYF. The chain carries TRBV18 and TRBJ2-7; 8 positions match TRBD2. The CDR3 runs to 13 residues. J lost 6 bases, V lost 3 bases, and 4 bases had no gene match. Germline lookup yields CDR1 KGHSH and CDR2 LQKENI. The full variable domain, its missing parts supplied by reference TRBV18 and TRBJ2-7, is NAGVMQNPRHLVRRRGQEARLRCSPMKGHSHVYWYRQLPEEGLKFMVYLQKENIIDESGMPKERFSAEFPKEGPSILRIQQVVRGDSAAYFCASSPSGGGEQYFGPGTRLTVT.

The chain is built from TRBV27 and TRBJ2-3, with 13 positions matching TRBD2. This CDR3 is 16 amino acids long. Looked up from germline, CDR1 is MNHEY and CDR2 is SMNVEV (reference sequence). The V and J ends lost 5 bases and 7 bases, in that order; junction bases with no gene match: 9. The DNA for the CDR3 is TGTGCCAGCAGTCTCTCCGGGACTAGCGGGGCTTATACGCAGTATTTT. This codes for CASSLSGTSGAYTQYF.